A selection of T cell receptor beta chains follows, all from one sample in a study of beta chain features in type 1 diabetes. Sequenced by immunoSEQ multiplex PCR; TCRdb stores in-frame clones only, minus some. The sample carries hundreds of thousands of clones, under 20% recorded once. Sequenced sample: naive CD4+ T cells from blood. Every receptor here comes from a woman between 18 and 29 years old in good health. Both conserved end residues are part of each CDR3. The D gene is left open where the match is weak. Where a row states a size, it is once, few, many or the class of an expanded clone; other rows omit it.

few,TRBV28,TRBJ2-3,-,CASSLGRGGTDTQYF,TGTGCCAGCAGTTTAGGACGGGGCGGCACAGATACGCAGTATTTT
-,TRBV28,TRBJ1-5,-,CASRTNGQPQHF,TGTGCCAGCAGGACGAACGGTCAGCCCCAGCATTTT
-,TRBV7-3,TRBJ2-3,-,CASSPGFNTDTQYF,TGTGCCAGCAGCCCAGGTTTCAATACAGATACGCAGTATTTT
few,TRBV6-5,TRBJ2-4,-,CASRSKGRAKNIQYF,TGTGCCAGCAGGAGCAAGGGGAGGGCCAAAAACATTCAGTACTTC
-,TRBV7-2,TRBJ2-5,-,CASSLGRGETQYF,TGTGCCAGCAGCTTAGGCAGGGGAGAGACCCAGTACTTC
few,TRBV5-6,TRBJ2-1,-,CASSSTAEQFF,TGTGCCAGCAGCTCTACGGCGGAGCAGTTCTTC
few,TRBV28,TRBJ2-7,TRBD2,CASSLWGGGGYEQYF,TGTGCCAGCAGCCTATGGGGCGGGGGTGGCTACGAGCAGTACTTC
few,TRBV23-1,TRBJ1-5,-,CASSQSTKNQPQHF,TGCGCCAGCAGTCAATCTACCAAAAATCAGCCCCAGCATTTT
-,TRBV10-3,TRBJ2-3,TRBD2,CASLAVSTDTQYF,TGTGCCTCTCTAGCGGTAAGCACAGATACGCAGTATTTT
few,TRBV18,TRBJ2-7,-,CASSQSYEQYF,TGTGCCAGCTCACAATCCTACGAGCAGTACTTC
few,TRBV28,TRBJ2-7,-,CASSNTPKQYF,TGTGCCAGCAGTAATACCCCGAAGCAGTACTTC
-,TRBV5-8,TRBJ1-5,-,CASRRISNQPQHF,TGTGCCAGCAGGAGGATCAGCAATCAGCCCCAGCATTTT
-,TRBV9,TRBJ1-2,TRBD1,CASSLGTGVMNYGYTF,TGTGCCAGTTCCCTCGGGACAGGGGTGATGAACTATGGCTACACCTTC
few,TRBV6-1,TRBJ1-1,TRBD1,CASSQGEGTEAFF,TGTGCCAGCAGTCAGGGGGAGGGCACTGAAGCTTTCTTT
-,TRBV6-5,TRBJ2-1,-,CASSYELLSEQFF,TGTGCCAGCAGTTACGAGTTGTTAAGTGAGCAGTTCTTC
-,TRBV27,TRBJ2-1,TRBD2,CASSRRLAGAYNEQFF,TGTGCCAGCAGTCGAAGACTAGCGGGTGCCTACAATGAGCAGTTCTTC
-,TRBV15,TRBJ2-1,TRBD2,CATSRGGTSGYNEQFF,TGTGCCACCAGCAGAGGGGGGACTAGCGGATACAATGAGCAGTTCTTC
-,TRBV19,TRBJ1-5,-,CASSSKQGSNQPQHF,TGTGCCAGTAGTAGTAAACAGGGAAGCAATCAGCCCCAGCATTTT
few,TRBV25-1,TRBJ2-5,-,CASSEGGQETQYF,TGTGCCAGCAGTGAAGGGGGGCAAGAGACCCAGTACTTC
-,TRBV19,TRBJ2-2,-,CASSRLAANTGELFF,TGTGCCAGTAGTAGGTTAGCGGCGAACACCGGGGAGCTGTTTTTT
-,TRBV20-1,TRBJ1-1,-,CSVRGSTEAFF,TGCAGTGTGAGGGGTTCCACTGAAGCTTTCTTT
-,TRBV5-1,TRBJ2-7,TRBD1,CASSSGQGASYEQYF,TGCGCCAGCAGCTCGGGACAGGGGGCTAGCTACGAGCAGTACTTC
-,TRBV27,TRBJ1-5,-,CASSRGGQPQHF,TGTGCCAGCAGTCGGGGCGGCCAGCCCCAGCATTTT
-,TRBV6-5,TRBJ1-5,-,CASSYGGESNQPQHF,TGTGCCAGCAGTTACGGGGGGGAAAGCAATCAGCCCCAGCATTTT
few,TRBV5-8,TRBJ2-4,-,CTGSPDIQYF,TGTACCGGATCCCCGGACATTCAGTACTTC
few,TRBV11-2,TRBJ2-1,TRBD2,CASSLEAGGSEQFF,TGTGCCAGCAGCTTAGAAGCGGGAGGAAGTGAGCAGTTCTTC
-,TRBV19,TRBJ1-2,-,CASSLSVLGTYGYTF,TGTGCCAGTAGTCTATCAGTCCTAGGGACTTATGGCTACACCTTC
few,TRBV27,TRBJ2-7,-,CASSLLGERSEQYF,TGTGCCAGCAGTTTACTGGGAGAAAGGAGCGAGCAGTACTTC
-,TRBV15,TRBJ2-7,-,CATSRDAPPGTQYEQYF,TGTGCCACCAGCAGAGATGCCCCCCCCGGGACACAATACGAGCAGTACTTC
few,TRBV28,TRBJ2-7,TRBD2,CASSLSGGRTYEQYF,TGTGCCAGCAGTTTATCGGGGGGGAGGACCTACGAGCAGTACTTC
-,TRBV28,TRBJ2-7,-,CASKPFDDRGLYEQYF,TGTGCCAGCAAACCTTTCGACGATAGAGGACTCTACGAGCAGTACTTC
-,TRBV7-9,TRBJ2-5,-,CASSLGGTDQETQYF,TGTGCCAGCAGCTTAGGAGGCACGGACCAAGAGACCCAGTACTTC
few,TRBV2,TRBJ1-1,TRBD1,CASRTGGNTEAFF,TGTGCCAGCCGGACAGGGGGAAACACTGAAGCTTTCTTT
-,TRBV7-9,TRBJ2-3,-,CASSWRLVISDTQYF,TGTGCCAGCAGCTGGAGACTAGTTATATCAGATACGCAGTATTTT
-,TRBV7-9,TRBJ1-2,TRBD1,CASSLADRGNYGYTF,TGTGCCAGCAGCTTAGCGGACAGGGGGAACTATGGCTACACCTTC
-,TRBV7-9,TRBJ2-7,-,CASTHFGPYEQYF,TGTGCCAGCACCCATTTTGGGCCCTACGAGCAGTACTTC
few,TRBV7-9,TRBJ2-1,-,CASSSLEGEQFF,TGTGCCAGCAGCTCCCTTGAAGGTGAGCAGTTCTTC
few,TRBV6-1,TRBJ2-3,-,CASSAKPPDSTDTQYF,TGTGCCAGCAGTGCAAAGCCACCTGACAGCACAGATACGCAGTATTTT
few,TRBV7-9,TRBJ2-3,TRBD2,CASSLWTSDTDTQYF,TGTGCCAGCAGCTTATGGACTAGCGACACAGATACGCAGTATTTT
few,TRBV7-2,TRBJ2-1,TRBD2,CASSPATSGAGFF,TGTGCCAGCAGCCCAGCGACTAGCGGGGCCGGCTTCTTC